This T cell receptor (beta chain) was captured by sequencing in a study of shared clonotypes between healthy human individuals. Some clones are missing from TCRdb's copy, which holds only in-frame ones; the method was immunoSEQ multiplex PCR. The table records under 1,100,000 clones, approximately 68% of them present only once. The germline V gene has CDR1 MNHNS and CDR2 SASEGT. The V and J ends lost 7 bases and 7 bases respectively, with 16 bases between them. The CDR3 spans 13 residues. Sequencing used memory CD4+ T cells sorted from blood. Subset of the sample: CD45RA-negative fraction. The sequence was obtained from a man aged 18 to 35 in good health. The chain has TRBV6-1 and TRBJ1-2, with D tentatively TRBD1 (6 bases). This chain's CDR3 is CASTPAGGSGYTF. The CDR3 DNA is TGTGCCAGCACTCCAGCGGGGGGCTCTGGCTACACCTTC.